Here is one T cell receptor beta chain with its context. The data were obtained in a study of blood T cell repertoires in COVID-19. As for the study in general: Both acute and convalescent COVID-19 samples were obtained from the United States, Italy and Spain. T cells, B-cell-depleted T cells, or PBMCs provided the cDNA or gDNA that served as material.

In the source study's methods: Reference gene primer amplification in the assay estimated nucleated cell counts. Repertoires were generated with immunoSEQ multiplex PCR, while TCRdb's copy carries only in-frame clones and drops some. The V and J calls and clone size are taken from that table; D and trimming were inferred from the DNA. The sample includes about 81,000 clones, 70% to 90% seen only once; the top ten take 13% to 15%. The length of the CDR3 is 13 residues. CDR1 is SGHRS and CDR2 is YFSETQ in the germline V gene. V shed 5 bases and J shed 4 bases, with 10 bases lying between them. Sequencing used peripheral blood. The V call is TRBV5-1, the J call TRBJ1-3, with D perhaps matching TRBD1 (5 bases). The clonotype was recovered from a woman between 65 and 79 years old with acute or convalescent COVID-19. The CDR3 DNA follows: TGCGCCAGCAGTCCGACAGTCGGAAACACCATATATTTT. This sequence encodes CASSPTVGNTIYF.